This is a list of T cell receptor beta chains from one sample in a study of blood T cell repertoires in COVID-19. Sequencing used immunoSEQ multiplex PCR; TCRdb keeps in-frame clones, though not all of them. This table holds some 300,000 clones, roughly nine tenths found once. Material for sequencing was PBMCs or T cells enriched from blood (not recorded which). The receptors come from a woman aged 30 to 39 who had recovered from COVID-19. Both conserved end residues are trimmed from each CDR3. The order of the fields is D gene, V gene, CDR3 length, CDR3 protein. The D gene is left open where the match is weak.

d_call: NA
v_call: TRBV19
cdr3_length: 12
cdr3_aa: ASSAGQSYYEQY

d_call: NA
v_call: TRBV27
cdr3_length: 11
cdr3_aa: ASSPGGSTEAF

d_call: NA
v_call: TRBV2
cdr3_length: 12
cdr3_aa: ASLSGTLDNEQF

d_call: NA
v_call: TRBV27
cdr3_length: 12
cdr3_aa: ASRPEGYPGELF

d_call: NA
v_call: TRBV21-1
cdr3_length: 13
cdr3_aa: ASRTTGEENTEAF

d_call: NA
v_call: TRBV6-5
cdr3_length: 13
cdr3_aa: ASSYSQVLWDTQY

d_call: TRBD1
v_call: TRBV14
cdr3_length: 15
cdr3_aa: ASSPNRDSVPYNEQF

d_call: NA
v_call: TRBV7-2
cdr3_length: 15
cdr3_aa: ASSLASGRVRHEKLF

d_call: NA
v_call: TRBV19
cdr3_length: 11
cdr3_aa: ASSPGGWETQY

d_call: NA
v_call: TRBV5-1
cdr3_length: 12
cdr3_aa: ASPREGGNQPQH

d_call: TRBD2
v_call: TRBV5-4
cdr3_length: 14
cdr3_aa: ASREGPGTSGETQY

d_call: NA
v_call: TRBV5-1
cdr3_length: 12
cdr3_aa: ASSLEMGIYGYT

d_call: NA
v_call: TRBV7-9
cdr3_length: 12
cdr3_aa: ASSARFSPLEAF

d_call: TRBD1
v_call: TRBV11-3
cdr3_length: 13
cdr3_aa: ASSLVGTGGTEQF

d_call: NA
v_call: TRBV5-1
cdr3_length: 12
cdr3_aa: ASSLSRTAETQY

d_call: NA
v_call: TRBV21-1
cdr3_length: 16
cdr3_aa: ASSKVLGARGDNQPQH

d_call: TRBD1
v_call: TRBV11-2
cdr3_length: 14
cdr3_aa: ASTLRGQSNTGELF

d_call: NA
v_call: TRBV7-2
cdr3_length: 14
cdr3_aa: ASSLEARLASYEQY

d_call: TRBD1
v_call: TRBV10-2
cdr3_length: 14
cdr3_aa: ASRDRDGRTGNTIY